What follows are 32 T cell receptor beta chains derived from one specimen sequenced in a study of T cell clonotyping in hematopoietic cell transplantation. Data came from immunoSEQ multiplex PCR; TCRdb stores just in-frame clones and leaves some out. The data show fewer than 80,000 clones, with approximately 94% seen just once and more than 1.5% held by the top ten. Sequences were obtained from peripheral blood mononuclear cells. These receptors were obtained from a man in his fifties in good health. Some clones in this sample may be carry-over from other donors' samples.

This sequence joins TRBV7-8 and TRBJ1-2, with D tentatively TRBD1 (6 bases). V was shortened by 5 bases and J by 7 bases, with 20 bases between the two germline ends. The CDR3 spans 15 residues. Germline CDR1 and CDR2: SGHVS and FQNEAQ. Written as DNA, the CDR3 is TGTGCCAGCAGCAAAAGGTTCGCAGGGGTGGTTGGCTACACCTTC. Translation gives CASSKRFAGVVGYTF.

The chain carries TRBV5-1 and TRBJ1-2; 10 bases are a match to TRBD1. With V trimmed by 3 bases and J by 8 bases, 4 bases remained unmatched. CDR3 length equals 13 residues. Germline lookup yields CDR1 SGHRS and CDR2 YFSETQ. The CDR3 DNA reads as TGCGCCAGCAGCTGGGACAGGGGCCTCGGCTACACCTTC. Translated, it gives CASSWDRGLGYTF.

The chain couples TRBV6-5 to TRBJ2-7, with TRBD1 matching 8 bases. Per germline, CDR1 MNHEY and CDR2 SVGAGI. The CDR3 runs 15 residues. V dropped 7 bases and J dropped 1; count of bases not matched to a gene: 9. CDR3 loop: CASTTTDRGSYEQYF. The CDR3 coding sequence is TGTGCCAGCACCACAACCGACAGGGGATCCTACGAGCAGTACTTC.

The rearrangement links TRBV2 to TRBJ2-1; 10 nucleotides match TRBD2. The germline CDR1 and CDR2 sequences are SNHLY and FYNNEI. This CDR3 has 15 residues. The V gene end was trimmed by 6 bases and the J gene end by 6 bases; junction bases not matched to a gene: 8. CDR3: CASSALAGVVNEQFF. The CDR3 bases are TGTGCCAGCAGCGCCCTAGCGGGAGTGGTCAATGAGCAGTTCTTC.

The V and J genes are TRBV5-4 and TRBJ1-4; 7 bases are shared with TRBD1. CDR3 length: 12 residues. V gave up 8 bases and J gave up 5 bases; unmatched junction bases: 3. The germline V gene has CDR1 SGHNT and CDR2 YYREEE (reference sequence). The CDR3, as DNA: TGTGCCAGTGGGACAGCAAATGAAAAACTGTTTTTT. Its protein is CASGTANEKLFF.

The rearrangement joins TRBV19 to TRBJ2-7; 7 nucleotides line up with TRBD1. The germline V gene encodes CDR1 LNHDA and CDR2 SQIVND (reference sequence). CDR3 length: 14 residues. V lost 4 bases and J lost 2; bases outside the gene matches: 5. As DNA, the CDR3 is TGTGCCAGTAGTACCCGGGACAGCACCTACGAGCAGTACTTC. This encodes CASSTRDSTYEQYF. Complete variable domain (other parts from reference TRBV19 and TRBJ2-7): DGGITQSPKYLFRKEGQNVTLSCEQNLNHDAMYWYRQDPGQGLRLIYYSQIVNDFQKGDIAEGYSVSREKKESFPLTVTSAQKNPTAFYLCASSTRDSTYEQYFGPGTRLTVT.

The rearrangement joins TRBV7-9 to TRBJ2-7; possible D gene TRBD2, 5 bases. Trimming took 1 base from V and 5 from J, leaving 9 bases between them. This CDR3 has 13 amino acids. CDR1 is SEHNR and CDR2 is FQNEAQ in the germline V gene (reference sequence). The CDR3 spells CASSLVAGNEQYF. DNA for the CDR3: TGTGCCAGCAGCTTAGTCGCCGGGAACGAGCAGTACTTC.

The chain recombines TRBV4-1 with TRBJ2-3; D is perhaps TRBD2 (5 bases). Germline CDR1 and CDR2: MGHRA and YSYEKL. Trimming stripped 4 bases from V and 3 bases from J, with 8 bases between. This CDR3 comprises 13 residues. The CDR3 nucleotides are TGCGCCAGCAGCCTGGCGGGTACAGATACGCAGTATTTT. Its protein is CASSLAGTDTQYF.

This chain connects TRBV19 to TRBJ2-3; 9 bases map to TRBD1. This CDR3 is built from 15 residues. Germline CDR1 and CDR2: LNHDA and SQIVND (reference sequence). With 7 bases clipped from V and 3 bases from J, the junction kept 8 bases outside the gene matches. The CDR3 region has the DNA TGTGCCAGTAATCAGGACAGGGGACGTACAGATACGCAGTATTTT. Translation gives CASNQDRGRTDTQYF.

V is TRBV19 and J is TRBJ2-1; 9 bases match TRBD2. Germline-derived CDR1 and CDR2 are LNHDA and SQIVND (reference sequence). The CDR3 covers 15 residues. With V trimmed by 11 bases and J by 7 bases, 15 bases remained unmatched. The CDR3 DNA is TGTGCCGCGTCTAACGGGCGGGAGGGCCGGAATGAGCAGTTCTTC. Its translation is CAASNGREGRNEQFF. Full variable domain (missing parts from reference TRBV19 and TRBJ2-1): DGGITQSPKYLFRKEGQNVTLSCEQNLNHDAMYWYRQDPGQGLRLIYYSQIVNDFQKGDIAEGYSVSREKKESFPLTVTSAQKNPTAFYLCAASNGREGRNEQFFGPGTRLTVL.

The J gene is TRBJ2-7, the V gene TRBV27, with D maybe TRBD2 (5 bases). The CDR3 loop spans 16 amino acids. The V end lost 5 bases, the J end lost 2 bases, and 19 bases lay between the germline ends. The V gene's germline CDR1 is MNHEY and CDR2 SMNVEV (reference sequence). CDR3 protein: CASSPLQLDGAYEQYF. CDR3 sequence (DNA): TGTGCCAGCAGTCCACTACAACTTGACGGGGCCTACGAGCAGTACTTC.

V gene TRBV12-2 combines with J gene TRBJ1-6. TRBV12-2 is annotated as a pseudogene. CDR3 length: 16 residues. The CDR3 nucleotides read TGTGCAAGTCGCCGAGCACCGGGGACCTATAATTCACCCCTCCACTTT. Amino acids: CASRRAPGTYNSPLHF.

This chain uses TRBV6-1 with TRBJ1-2; possible D gene TRBD1, 6 bases. CDR3 length: 13 residues. The V end lost 1 base, the J end lost 6 bases, and 9 bases lay between the germline ends. From germline, CDR1 is MNHNS and CDR2 SASEGT. The chain's CDR3 is CASSEGTEHGYTF. The CDR3 nucleotides read TGTGCCAGCAGTGAAGGGACAGAGCATGGCTACACCTTC.

CDR3 coding DNA: TGTGCCAGCAGCTTACGGGACAGGGACAATGAGCAGTTCTTC. As protein: CASSLRDRDNEQFF. V and J are TRBV11-3 and TRBJ2-1; TRBD1 aligns across 9 bases. In germline, CDR1 is SGHNT, CDR2 YENEEA. J was trimmed by 5 bases and V by 2 bases; bases with no gene match: 1. The CDR3 spans 14 residues. The full variable domain, with the rest looked up from reference TRBV11-3 and TRBJ2-1, is EAGVVQSPRYKIIEKKQPVAFWCNPISGHNTLYWYLQNLGQGPELLIRYENEEAVDDSQLPKDRFSAERLKGVDSTLKIQPAELGDSAVYLCASSLRDRDNEQFFGPGTRLTVL.

V and J are TRBV2 and TRBJ2-7; 8 nucleotides match TRBD1. CDR1 and CDR2 from the germline V gene are SNHLY and FYNNEI. V shed 7 bases and J 2 bases; nucleotides not matched to a gene: 4. CDR3 length equals 13 residues. The CDR3 coding sequence is TGTGCCAGCATTGGCAGGGGGCCCTACGAGCAGTACTTC. It specifies CASIGRGPYEQYF.

The gene calls are TRBV6-5 and TRBJ1-2, with 10 positions matching TRBD1. In germline, CDR1 is MNHEY, CDR2 SVGAGI. This CDR3 is built from 16 residues. Trimming at V came to 4 bases and at J to 5 bases, leaving 10 bases not matched to a gene. The CDR3 DNA reads as TGTGCCAGCAGTTCCCGGGGACAGGGGAAGGGGTATGGCTACACCTTC. It is translated as CASSSRGQGKGYGYTF.

The V gene is TRBV6-5, the J gene TRBJ2-1; the match to TRBD1 covers 8 bases. The CDR3 totals 15 residues. Germline trimming cut 0 bases from V and 8 bases from J; bases unmatched to any gene: 6. From germline, CDR1 is MNHEY and CDR2 SVGAGI. In DNA, the CDR3 is TGTGCCAGCAGTTACTCAGGTCAGGGGGCCGATGAGCAGTTCTTC. Residues: CASSYSGQGADEQFF.

This sequence joins TRBV7-3 and TRBJ2-1, with D possibly being TRBD2 (6 bases). The CDR3 totals 16 residues. Germline V gene data show CDR1 as SGHTA and CDR2 as FQGTGA. The V and J ends lost 2 bases and 8 bases respectively, with 19 bases between them. This CDR3 is CASSLAGTGIDDEQFF. The CDR3 DNA follows: TGTGCCAGCAGCTTAGCCGGGACTGGGATTGACGATGAGCAGTTCTTC.

This clone was counted a single time. CDR3 nucleotides: TGTGCCAGCAGCGTAGGGGCGGGGGGGTCTAACACAGATACGCAGTATTTT. It yields the protein CASSVGAGGSNTDTQYF. The chain carries TRBV9 and TRBJ2-3; 9 bases are a match to TRBD2. The CDR3 consists of 17 residues. V was pared by 0 bases and J by 2 bases, with 7 bases of the junction left unmatched. Germline V gene lookup returns CDR1 SGDLS and CDR2 YYNGEE.

The chain couples TRBV6-1 to TRBJ2-1, with TRBD2 identical over 11 bases. With 4 bases clipped from V and 9 bases from J, the junction kept 11 bases outside the gene matches. This CDR3 is 16 amino acids long. The germline V gene has CDR1 MNHNS and CDR2 SASEGT. The CDR3 bases are TGTGCCAGCAGTGCCCAGTCACTAGCGGGAGTAGCTGAGCAGTTCTTC. It yields the protein CASSAQSLAGVAEQFF.

CDR3 region: CASTQRGSSYNEQFF. The CDR3 DNA is TGTGCCAGCACTCAAAGAGGGAGCTCCTACAATGAGCAGTTCTTC. The J gene is TRBJ2-1, the V gene TRBV28; the D gene is possibly TRBD2 (5 bases). This CDR3 is built from 15 residues. CDR1 MDHEN and CDR2 SYDVKM come from the germline V gene. V was pared by 7 bases and J by 0 bases, with 13 bases between.

This chain joins TRBV7-2 and TRBJ2-3; TRBD2 might be the D (6 bases). V was cut by 1 base and J by 3 bases, with 11 bases left in between. CDR1 and CDR2 (germline): SGHTA, FQGNSA. This CDR3 has 15 amino acids. In nucleotides, the CDR3 is TGTGCCAGCAGCTTAGATGGAGGGGTGACAGATACGCAGTATTTT. Protein: CASSLDGGVTDTQYF.

The chain combines TRBV30 with TRBJ2-2; 10 bases agree with TRBD2. The V gene's germline CDR1 is GTSNPN and CDR2 SVGIG (reference sequence). V trimming: 2 bases; J trimming: 7 bases; junction bases outside the gene matches: 16. The CDR3 length is 18 residues. This CDR3 reads CAWSSPRLAGSRGGELFF. The DNA for the CDR3 is TGTGCCTGGAGTTCTCCACGACTAGCGGGCTCGAGAGGCGGGGAGCTGTTTTTT. Looking up the rest from reference TRBV30 and TRBJ2-2 gives the full variable domain: SQTIHQWPATLVQPVGSPLSLECTVEGTSNPNLYWYRQAAGRGLQLLFYSVGIGQISSEVPQNLSASRPQDRQFILSSKKLLLSDSGFYLCAWSSPRLAGSRGGELFFGEGSRLTVL.

This chain connects TRBV5-1 to TRBJ2-1; 7 nucleotides align to TRBD1. The germline CDR1 and CDR2 sequences are SGHRS and YFSETQ. With V trimmed by 3 bases and J by 0 bases, 6 bases remained unmatched. This CDR3 comprises 16 residues. CDR3 in DNA: TGCGCCAGCAGCTACTCCGGGACAGACTCCTACAATGAGCAGTTCTTC. It is translated as CASSYSGTDSYNEQFF.

V gene TRBV19 combines with J gene TRBJ2-7; D uncertain. The CDR3 length is 14 residues. V was pared by 1 base and J by 2 bases, with 9 bases between. Germline CDR1 reads LNHDA; CDR2 reads SQIVND (reference sequence). This CDR3 reads CASSIVGNAYEQYF. CDR3 nucleotides: TGTGCCAGTAGTATAGTGGGGAACGCCTACGAGCAGTACTTC. The whole variable domain, filled in from reference TRBV19 and TRBJ2-7, reads DGGITQSPKYLFRKEGQNVTLSCEQNLNHDAMYWYRQDPGQGLRLIYYSQIVNDFQKGDIAEGYSVSREKKESFPLTVTSAQKNPTAFYLCASSIVGNAYEQYFGPGTRLTVT.

This chain connects TRBV7-9 to TRBJ2-7; D call uncertain. From germline, CDR1 is SEHNR and CDR2 FQNEAQ (reference sequence). The CDR3 consists of 15 residues. Trimming cost V 3 bases and J 6 bases, with 18 bases left between them. The DNA for the CDR3 is TGTGCCAGCAGCTTTACCCGCGAAACAATGGGCGAGCAGTACTTC. Encoded protein: CASSFTRETMGEQYF.

V gene TRBV7-6 combines with J gene TRBJ1-2; 9 nucleotides agree with TRBD1. From germline, CDR1 is SGHVS and CDR2 FNYEAQ. V shed 0 bases, J shed 5 bases, and the junction held 7 bases outside the gene matches. This CDR3 region has 16 residues. For the CDR3, the DNA is TGTGCCAGCAGCTTAGCTAAGCACGGGACAGGGTATGGCTACACCTTC. Translating gives CASSLAKHGTGYGYTF.

This chain links TRBV9 with TRBJ1-1; unclear D gene. The CDR3 covers 14 residues. From germline, CDR1 is SGDLS and CDR2 YYNGEE. The V gene lost 0 bases and the J gene lost 5 bases, with 11 bases spanning the gap. CDR3 nucleotides: TGTGCCAGCAGCGTAGGGGGTATAAGGACTGAAGCTTTCTTT. Translated, it gives CASSVGGIRTEAFF.

The CDR3 nucleotides are TGTGCCAGCAGCACCGGGACAGGGAGCACAGATACGCAGTATTTT. It yields the protein CASSTGTGSTDTQYF. The chain uses TRBV6-5 and TRBJ2-3; 9 nucleotides agree with TRBD1. The trim removed 6 bases at V and 0 bases at J, leaving 4 bases unmatched. Germline CDR1 reads MNHEY; CDR2 reads SVGAGI. This CDR3 has 15 residues.

The rearrangement uses TRBV11-2 and TRBJ2-2, with TRBD2 matching 9 bases. The CDR3 length is 18 residues. V was pared by 1 base and J by 0 bases, with 6 bases of the junction left unmatched. The germline CDR1 and CDR2 sequences are SGHAT and FQNNGV. For the CDR3, the DNA is TGTGCCAGCAGCTTAGTGAGCGGGGGGCCCGCGAACACCGGGGAGCTGTTTTTT. Residues: CASSLVSGGPANTGELFF.

The chain combines TRBV27 with TRBJ2-1; D is possibly TRBD2 (6 bases). Per the germline V gene, CDR1 is MNHEY and CDR2 is SMNVEV (reference sequence). Deletions cut 4 bases from V and 6 bases from J, with 7 bases between. This CDR3 is built from 12 residues. The CDR3 protein is CASSSGLNEQFF. Written as DNA, the CDR3 is TGTGCCAGCAGTTCGGGACTCAATGAGCAGTTCTTC.

J is TRBJ2-5 and V is TRBV19; D is possibly TRBD1 (5 bases). The CDR3 consists of 13 residues. Trimming removed 11 bases at V and 4 bases at J, with 17 bases between. The germline V gene encodes CDR1 LNHDA and CDR2 SQIVND (reference sequence). DNA for the CDR3: TGTGCCTCCAAGTCAGGGTCTGGAGAGACCCAGTACTTC. Translated, it gives CASKSGSGETQYF.